The subject of this entry is one T cell receptor (beta chain). Its antigen is unknown. The junction differs from germline at one of its ends, possibly a read error. Axillary draining lymph nodes of breast cancer patients supplied the node samples. The data were obtained in a study of breast tumors, draining lymph nodes, adjacent tissues. Study results and caveats: Tumors had less TCR diversity than lymph nodes, more than nontumor tissue. That most tumor T cells come from lymph nodes remained unproven. The data were judged consistent with most tumor T cells coming from lymph node and expanding in tumor. Compared with basal-like, luminal-like tumors shared significantly more repertoire with nontumor tissue.

CDR1 and CDR2 from the germline V gene are MGHDK and SYGVNS. This CDR3 comprises 14 residues. TCRdb ran MiXCR on the multiplex PCR reads and lists one entry per CDR3 protein. The sample has more than 200,000 distinct CDR3 sequences, 32% seen once. Sequencing was performed on axillary lymph node tissue. The V and J genes are TRBV25-1 and TRBJ1-2, with D possibly being TRBD1 (6 bases). This TCR derives from a female donor with breast cancer. Some clones in this sample may be carry-over from other donors' samples. Here the CDR3 reads CTSSEGGAGYGYTF. The CDR3 DNA sequence: TGTACCAGCAGTGAGGGGGGCGCTGGCTACGGCTACACCTTC.